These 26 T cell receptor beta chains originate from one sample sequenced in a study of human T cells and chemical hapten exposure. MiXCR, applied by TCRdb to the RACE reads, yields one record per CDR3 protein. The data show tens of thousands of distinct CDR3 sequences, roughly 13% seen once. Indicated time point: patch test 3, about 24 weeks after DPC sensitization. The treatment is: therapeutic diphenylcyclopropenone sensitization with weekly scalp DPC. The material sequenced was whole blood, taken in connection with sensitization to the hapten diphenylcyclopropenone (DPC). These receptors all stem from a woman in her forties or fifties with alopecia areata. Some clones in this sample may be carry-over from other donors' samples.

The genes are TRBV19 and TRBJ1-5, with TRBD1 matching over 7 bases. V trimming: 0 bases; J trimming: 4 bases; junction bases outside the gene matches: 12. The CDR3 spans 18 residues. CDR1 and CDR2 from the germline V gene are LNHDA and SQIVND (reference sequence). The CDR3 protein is CASSIEPGGAPGNQPQHF. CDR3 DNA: TGTGCCAGTAGTATAGAGCCAGGGGGGGCGCCCGGTAATCAGCCCCAGCATTTT.

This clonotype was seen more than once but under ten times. As DNA, the CDR3 is TGTGCCAGCAGCCCTCATTGGGGGAGGGCCCGACATGAGCAGTTCTTC. Translation gives CASSPHWGRARHEQFF. The chain couples TRBV7-9 to TRBJ2-1; the match to TRBD2 covers 7 bases. Per the germline V gene, CDR1 is SEHNR and CDR2 is FQNEAQ (reference sequence). After removal of 5 bases from V and 8 bases from J, the junction contained 15 bases not matched to a gene. CDR3 length: 16 amino acids.

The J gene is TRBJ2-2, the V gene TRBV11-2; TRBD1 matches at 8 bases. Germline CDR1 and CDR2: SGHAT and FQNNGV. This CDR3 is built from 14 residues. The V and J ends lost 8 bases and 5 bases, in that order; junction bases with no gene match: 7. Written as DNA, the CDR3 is TGTGCCAGCCGAGAAAACAGGGGGACCGGGGAGCTGTTTTTT. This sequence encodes CASRENRGTGELFF.

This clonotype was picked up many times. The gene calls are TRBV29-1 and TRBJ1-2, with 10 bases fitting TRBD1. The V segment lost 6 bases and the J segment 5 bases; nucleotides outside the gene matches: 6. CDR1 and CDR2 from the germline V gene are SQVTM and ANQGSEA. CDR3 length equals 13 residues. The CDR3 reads CSVETGGGYGYTF. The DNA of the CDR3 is TGCAGCGTCGAGACAGGGGGCGGTTATGGCTACACCTTC.

Here the CDR3 DNA reads TGCAGCGTGCGAAGGGACGGGAATTCACCCCTCCACTTT. Translation: CSVRRDGNSPLHF. The chain couples TRBV29-1 to TRBJ1-6; D may be TRBD1 (5 bases). V was pared by 6 bases and J by 7 bases, with 13 bases between. Germline V gene sequence: CDR1 SQVTM, CDR2 ANQGSEA. The CDR3 has 13 residues.

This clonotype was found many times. DNA for the CDR3: TGCAGCGTTGTGGCGGGAGGGCCCTACGAGCAGTACTTC. Its protein is CSVVAGGPYEQYF. The chain employs TRBV29-1 and TRBJ2-7; TRBD2 agrees at 9 bases. This CDR3 is 13 amino acids long. V shed 4 bases and J 2 bases; nucleotides not matched to a gene: 3. Germline CDR1 reads SQVTM; CDR2 reads ANQGSEA.

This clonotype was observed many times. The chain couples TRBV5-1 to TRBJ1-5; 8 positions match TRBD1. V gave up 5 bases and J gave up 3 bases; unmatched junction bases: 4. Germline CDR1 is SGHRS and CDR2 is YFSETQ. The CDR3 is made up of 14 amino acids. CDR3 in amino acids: CASSPTGDNQPQHF. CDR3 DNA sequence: TGCGCCAGCAGTCCGACAGGGGACAATCAGCCCCAGCATTTT.

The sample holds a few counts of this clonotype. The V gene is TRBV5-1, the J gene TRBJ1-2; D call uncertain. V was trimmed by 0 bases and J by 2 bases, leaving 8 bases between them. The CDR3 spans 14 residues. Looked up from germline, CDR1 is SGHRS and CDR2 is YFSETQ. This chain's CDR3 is CASSLEGRNYGYTF. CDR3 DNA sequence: TGCGCCAGCAGCTTGGAAGGGAGAAACTATGGCTACACCTTC.

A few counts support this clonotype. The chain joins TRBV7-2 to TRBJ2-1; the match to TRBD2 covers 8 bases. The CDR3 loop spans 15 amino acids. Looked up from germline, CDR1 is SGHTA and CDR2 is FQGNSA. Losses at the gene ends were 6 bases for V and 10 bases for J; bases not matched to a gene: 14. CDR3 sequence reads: CASSSGTRGDREQFF. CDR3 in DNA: TGTGCCAGCAGTTCCGGGACTAGGGGGGACCGGGAGCAGTTCTTC.

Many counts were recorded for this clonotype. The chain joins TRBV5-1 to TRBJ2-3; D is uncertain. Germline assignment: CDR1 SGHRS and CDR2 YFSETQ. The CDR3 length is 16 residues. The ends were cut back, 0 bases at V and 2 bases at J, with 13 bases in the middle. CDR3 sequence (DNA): TGCGCCAGCAGCTTGGTTCCCTTACGATACACAGATACGCAGTATTTT. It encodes CASSLVPLRYTDTQYF.

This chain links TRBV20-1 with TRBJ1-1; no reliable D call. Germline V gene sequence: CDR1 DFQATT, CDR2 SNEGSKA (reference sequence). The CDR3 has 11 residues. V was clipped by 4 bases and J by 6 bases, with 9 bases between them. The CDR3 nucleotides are TGCAGTGCTAAGGACGAATCTGAAGCTTTCTTT. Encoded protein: CSAKDESEAFF.

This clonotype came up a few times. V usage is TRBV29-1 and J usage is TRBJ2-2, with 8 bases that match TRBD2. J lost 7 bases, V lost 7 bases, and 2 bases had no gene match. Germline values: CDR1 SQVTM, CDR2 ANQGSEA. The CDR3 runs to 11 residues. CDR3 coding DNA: TGCAGCGGACTAGCGAGCGGGGAGCTGTTTTTT. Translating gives CSGLASGELFF.

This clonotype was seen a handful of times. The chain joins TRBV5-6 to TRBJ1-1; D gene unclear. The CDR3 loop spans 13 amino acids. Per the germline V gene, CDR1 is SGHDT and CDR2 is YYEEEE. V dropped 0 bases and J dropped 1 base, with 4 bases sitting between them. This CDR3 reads CASSLATNTEAFF. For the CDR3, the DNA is TGTGCCAGCAGCTTGGCTACGAACACTGAAGCTTTCTTT.

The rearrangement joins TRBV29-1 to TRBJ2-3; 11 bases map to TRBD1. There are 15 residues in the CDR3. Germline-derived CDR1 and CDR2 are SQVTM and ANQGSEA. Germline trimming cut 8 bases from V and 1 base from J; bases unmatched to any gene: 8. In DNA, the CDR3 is TGCAGCCTCCGTCGGGGACAGGGGGGCACAGATACGCAGTATTTT. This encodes CSLRRGQGGTDTQYF.

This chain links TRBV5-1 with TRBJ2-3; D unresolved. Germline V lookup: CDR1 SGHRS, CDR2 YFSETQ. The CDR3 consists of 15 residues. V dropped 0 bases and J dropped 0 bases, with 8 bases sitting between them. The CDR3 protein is CASSLAGASTDTQYF. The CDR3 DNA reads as TGCGCCAGCAGCTTGGCTGGAGCTAGCACAGATACGCAGTATTTT.

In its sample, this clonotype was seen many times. CDR3 in amino acids: CSLAQGLAGGQETQYF. Written as DNA, the CDR3 is TGCAGCCTGGCCCAGGGACTAGCGGGAGGGCAAGAGACCCAGTACTTC. The chain has TRBV29-1 and TRBJ2-5; 16 positions match TRBD2. The CDR3 contains 16 residues. Germline V lookup: CDR1 SQVTM, CDR2 ANQGSEA. The V gene end was trimmed by 8 bases and the J gene end by 2 bases; junction bases not matched to a gene: 8.

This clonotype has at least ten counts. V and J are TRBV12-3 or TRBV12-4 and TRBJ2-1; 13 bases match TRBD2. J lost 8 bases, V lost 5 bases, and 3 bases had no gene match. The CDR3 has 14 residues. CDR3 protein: CASSGLAGVYEQFF. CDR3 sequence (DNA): TGTGCCAGCAGTGGACTAGCGGGAGTATATGAGCAGTTCTTC.

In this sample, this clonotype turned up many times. The CDR3 loop reads CASSPDGLYGYTF. DNA for the CDR3: TGTGCCAGCAGCCCGGACGGGCTATATGGCTACACCTTC. The chain combines TRBV14 with TRBJ1-2; D ambiguous. Germline CDR1 reads SGHDN; CDR2 reads FVKESK. Trimming removed 4 bases from V and 5 bases from J, with 11 bases in between. The CDR3 covers 13 residues.

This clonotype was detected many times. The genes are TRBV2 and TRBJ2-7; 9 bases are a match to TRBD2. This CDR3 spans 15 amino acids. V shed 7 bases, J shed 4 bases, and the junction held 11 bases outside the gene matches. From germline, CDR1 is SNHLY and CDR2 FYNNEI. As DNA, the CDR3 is TGTGCCAGCACCCAGACTCTAGCGGGAAATTACGAGCAGTACTTC. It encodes CASTQTLAGNYEQYF.

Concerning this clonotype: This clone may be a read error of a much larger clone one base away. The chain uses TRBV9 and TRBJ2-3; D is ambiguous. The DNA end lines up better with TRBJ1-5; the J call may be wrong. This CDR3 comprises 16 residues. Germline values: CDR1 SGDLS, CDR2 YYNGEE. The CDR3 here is CASSVYPGIDTDTQHF. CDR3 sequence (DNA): TGTGCCAGCAGCGTATATCCGGGGATAGACACAGATACGCAGCATTTT.

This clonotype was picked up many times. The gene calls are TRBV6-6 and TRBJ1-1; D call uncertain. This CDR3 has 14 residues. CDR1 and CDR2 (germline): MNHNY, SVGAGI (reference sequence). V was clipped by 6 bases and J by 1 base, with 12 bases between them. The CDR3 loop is CASRRQYPNTEAFF. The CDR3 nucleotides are TGTGCCAGCAGGCGCCAGTATCCGAACACTGAAGCTTTCTTT.

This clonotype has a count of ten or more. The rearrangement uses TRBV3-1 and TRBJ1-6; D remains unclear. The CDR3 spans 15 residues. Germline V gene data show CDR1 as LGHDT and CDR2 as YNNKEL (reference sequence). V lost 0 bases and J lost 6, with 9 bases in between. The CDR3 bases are TGTGCCAGCAGCCAAGATCTTCGGCCTAATTCACCCCTCCACTTT. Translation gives CASSQDLRPNSPLHF.

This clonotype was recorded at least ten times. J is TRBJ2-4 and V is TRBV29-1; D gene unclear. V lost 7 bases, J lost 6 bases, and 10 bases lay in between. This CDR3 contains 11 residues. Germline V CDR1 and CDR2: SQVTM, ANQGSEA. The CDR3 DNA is TGCAGCGGTGGCAGTGGAAACATTCAGTACTTC. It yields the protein CSGGSGNIQYF.

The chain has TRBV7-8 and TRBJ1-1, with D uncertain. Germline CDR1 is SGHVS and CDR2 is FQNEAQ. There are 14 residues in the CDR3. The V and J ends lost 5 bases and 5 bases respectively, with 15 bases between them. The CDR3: CASSLTIGRTEAFF. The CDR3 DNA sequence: TGTGCCAGCAGCCTTACCATAGGGCGGACTGAAGCTTTCTTT.

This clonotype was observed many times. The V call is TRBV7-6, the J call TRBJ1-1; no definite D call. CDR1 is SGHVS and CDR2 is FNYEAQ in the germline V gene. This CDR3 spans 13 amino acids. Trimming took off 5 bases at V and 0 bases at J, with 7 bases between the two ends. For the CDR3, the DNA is TGTGCCAGCAGCCCAGACGTGAACACTGAAGCTTTCTTT. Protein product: CASSPDVNTEAFF.

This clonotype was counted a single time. CDR3 in amino acids: CSAREDVLHNEQFF. CDR3 nucleotide sequence: TGCAGTGCTAGAGAAGATGTGCTTCACAATGAGCAGTTCTTC. The J gene is TRBJ2-1, the V gene TRBV20-1; D unclear. Germline CDR1 reads DFQATT; CDR2 reads SNEGSKA (reference sequence). The CDR3 runs 14 residues. Between the trimmed V and J ends, which lost 0 bases and 5 bases, there was a span of 11 bases.